This note documents a single TCR beta chain sequence. What it recognizes is unknown. The data are from a study of T cell responses to AZD1222 COVID-19 vaccine. This CDR3 has 13 residues. Trimming removed 1 base from V and 3 bases from J, with 6 bases in between. TCRdb keeps only in-frame clones here, not all; method: immunoSEQ multiplex PCR. Here the sample spans 180,000 or so clones, about 93% being singletons. Findings and caveats of the study: There were mostly white British donors and more females than males, and clonal diversity was possibly underestimated.

The sequence came from an adult who received the AZD1222 COVID-19 vaccine. The chain links TRBV12-3 or TRBV12-4 to TRBJ1-1; D is ambiguous. This specimen consisted of peripheral blood, obtained 28 days after the second AZD1222 dose. The DNA of the CDR3 is TGTGCCAGCAGTTTAGTGCAGGACACTGAAGCTTTCTTT. It yields the protein CASSLVQDTEAFF.